This T cell receptor (beta chain) was retrieved from a study of T cell responses to AZD1222 COVID-19 vaccine. Study outcomes and limitations: No day 14 peak samples; only post-peak repertoires were characterized.

The CDR3 runs 13 residues. The V end lost 5 bases, the J end lost 0 bases, and 4 bases lay between the germline ends. Germline lookup yields CDR1 KGHSH and CDR2 LQKENI. Profiling relied on immunoSEQ multiplex PCR, and the TCRdb table lists in-frame clones only, not all of them. The sample lists more than 95,000 clones, 80% to 90% occurring once. On this clone itself: Its antigen is as yet unknown.

Sequenced material: peripheral blood, taken 28 days after the second AZD1222 dose. This clonotype was sampled from an adult who received the AZD1222 COVID-19 vaccine. The chain recombines TRBV18 with TRBJ1-4; the D is unclear. For the CDR3, the DNA is TGTGCCAGCTCAAGAGCAACTAATGAAAAACTGTTTTTT. It codes for CASSRATNEKLFF.